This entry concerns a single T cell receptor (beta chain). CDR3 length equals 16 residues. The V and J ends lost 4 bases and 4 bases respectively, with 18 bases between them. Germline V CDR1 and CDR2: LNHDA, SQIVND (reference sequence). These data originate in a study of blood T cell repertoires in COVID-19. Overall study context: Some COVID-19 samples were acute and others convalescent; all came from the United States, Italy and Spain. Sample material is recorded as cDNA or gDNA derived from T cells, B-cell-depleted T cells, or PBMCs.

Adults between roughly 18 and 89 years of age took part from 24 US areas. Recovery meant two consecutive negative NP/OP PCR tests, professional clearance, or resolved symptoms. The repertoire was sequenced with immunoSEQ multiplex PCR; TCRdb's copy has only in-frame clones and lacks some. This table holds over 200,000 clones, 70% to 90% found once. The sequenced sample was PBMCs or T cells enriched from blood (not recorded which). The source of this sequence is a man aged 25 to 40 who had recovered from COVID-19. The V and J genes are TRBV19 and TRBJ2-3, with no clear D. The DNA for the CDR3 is TGTGCCAGTAGTAGGTTGGGTACGGAGAGAGCAGATACGCAGTATTTT. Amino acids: CASSRLGTERADTQYF.